The 13 T cell receptor beta chains below come from one sample, sequenced in a study of CD8+ T cells in alopecia areata. Treatment noted: oral pan-JAK inhibitor, 5-10 mg twice daily. Extraction of RNA preceded its reverse transcription into cDNA, which served as the sequencing template. Profiled with immunoSEQ multiplex PCR; TCRdb holds only in-frame clones, not every one. The sample yields around 100,000 clones, less than 70% seen once. Sequencing used CD4+ T cells sorted from blood, obtained at week 24, from a patient treated with tofacitinib. Receptors were obtained from a human donor with alopecia areata.

The chain recombines TRBV11-2 with TRBJ2-4; TRBD2 might be the D (5 bases). Germline loops: CDR1 SGHAT, CDR2 FQNNGV. Trimming stripped 5 bases from V and 3 bases from J, with 11 bases between. The CDR3 contains 14 residues. The CDR3 nucleotides read TGTGCCAGCAGCCGACCCAGCGGCAAAAACATTCAGTACTTC. Translated: CASSRPSGKNIQYF.

Note on this clone: One end of the junction fails to match germline, which may point to a read error. This chain uses TRBV7-7 with TRBJ2-1, with 13 bases identical to TRBD2. Germline V gene data show CDR1 as SSHAT and CDR2 as FNYEAQ (reference sequence). The CDR3 is 14 residues long. The CDR3 DNA is TGTGCTAGCAGCACTAGCGGGGGGGCCGGTGAGCAGTTCTTC. This sequence encodes CASSTSGGAGEQFF.

The genes are TRBV11-2 and TRBJ2-5, with D maybe TRBD2 (6 bases). The germline CDR1 and CDR2 sequences are SGHAT and FQNNGV. The V and J ends lost 3 bases and 4 bases respectively, with 15 bases between them. The CDR3 length is 15 residues. The CDR3 DNA reads TGTGCCAGCAGCTTCCACTTAGCGGTATCAGAGACCCAGTACTTC. This encodes CASSFHLAVSETQYF.

This clone was counted a single time. This chain joins TRBV4-2 and TRBJ2-6; D assignment may be TRBD1 or TRBD2 (6 bases each). Germline CDR1 and CDR2: LGHNA and YNFKEQ. The CDR3 extends over 17 amino acids. Trimming removed 3 bases at V and 3 bases at J, with 15 bases between. The CDR3 nucleotides are TGTGCCAGCAGCCAGCCTAAGGGGGGTGGTGGGGCCAACGTCCTGACTTTC. Its translation: CASSQPKGGGGANVLTF.

In this sample, this clone turned up once. The rearrangement links TRBV23-1 to TRBJ2-1; 9 bases agree with TRBD1. TRBV23-1 qualifies as an ORF whose function is uncertain. With 0 bases clipped from V and 2 bases from J, the junction kept 5 bases outside the gene matches. This CDR3 is 17 amino acids long. CDR3 in DNA: TGCGCCAGCAGTCAATCGGGGGACAGGGTGACCTACAATGAGCAGTTCTTC. Its translation is CASSQSGDRVTYNEQFF.

The chain is built from TRBV7-6 and TRBJ1-1, with unresolved D. The CDR3 contains 13 residues. The V gene lost 3 bases and the J gene lost 1 base, with 6 bases spanning the gap. CDR1 is SGHVS, CDR2 FNYEAQ, per germline. This chain's CDR3 is CASSLDQNTEAFF. DNA of the CDR3: TGTGCCAGCAGCTTGGACCAGAACACTGAAGCTTTCTTT.

This clone appeared a few times. V and J are TRBV5-1 and TRBJ2-5; 7 nucleotides agree with TRBD2. Germline values: CDR1 SGHRS, CDR2 YFSETQ. With 0 bases clipped from V and 2 bases from J, the junction kept 1 base outside the gene matches. There are 14 residues in the CDR3. The CDR3 DNA reads TGCGCCAGCAGCTTGGGAGCGGGGCAAGAGACCCAGTACTTC. It translates to CASSLGAGQETQYF.

There are a few counts of this clone. The rearrangement links TRBV10-3 to TRBJ2-5; D might be TRBD2 (5 bases). The germline gives CDR1 ENHRY, CDR2 SYGVKD. The CDR3 length is 13 residues. The germline V and J ends were trimmed by 4 bases and 5 bases, with 11 bases remaining between them. CDR3 nucleotides: TGTGCCATCAGTGGTTCGGGAATCGAGACCCAGTACTTC. This encodes CAISGSGIETQYF.

V gene TRBV7-8 combines with J gene TRBJ1-6; a possible D gene is TRBD1 (5 bases). There are 15 residues in the CDR3. The germline CDR1 and CDR2 sequences are SGHVS and FQNEAQ. V was pared by 8 bases and J by 0 bases, with 11 bases between. The CDR3 spells CASRQGSSYNSPLHF. The CDR3, as DNA: TGTGCCAGCCGCCAGGGTAGCTCCTATAATTCACCCCTCCACTTT.

This clone was observed a single time. The V and J genes are TRBV18 and TRBJ2-3; D is undetermined. CDR1 KGHSH and CDR2 LQKENI come from the germline V gene. Trimming took off 2 bases at V and 10 bases at J, with 13 bases between the two ends. The CDR3 has 13 amino acids. The DNA for the CDR3 is TGTGCCAGCTCACCAGTAAGAGAAGTCTCGCAGTATTTT. Its translation is CASSPVREVSQYF. The variable domain in full, completed from reference TRBV18 and TRBJ2-3, reads NAGVMQNPRHLVRRRGQEARLRCSPMKGHSHVYWYRQLPEEGLKFMVYLQKENIIDESGMPKERFSAEFPKEGPSILRIQQVVRGDSAAYFCASSPVREVSQYFGPGTRLTVL.

The chain is built from TRBV19 and TRBJ2-3; D gene ambiguous. CDR1 is LNHDA and CDR2 is SQIVND in the germline V gene (reference sequence). V dropped 3 bases and J dropped 4 bases, with 14 bases sitting between them. The CDR3 has 15 residues. CDR3 nucleotides: TGTGCCAGTAGTATCCCCTCGCGGATGGCAGATACGCAGTATTTT. It yields the protein CASSIPSRMADTQYF.

V is TRBV11-2 and J is TRBJ2-1; D ambiguous. The V end lost 7 bases, the J end lost 10 bases, and 14 bases lay between the germline ends. Germline V gene sequence: CDR1 SGHAT, CDR2 FQNNGV. The length of the CDR3 is 12 residues. DNA of the CDR3: TGTGCCAGCACCTACGGACGTAACGAGCAGTTCTTC. It encodes CASTYGRNEQFF.

Concerning this clone: Other DNA sequences of this sample code for an identical CDR3. This sequence joins TRBV30 and TRBJ1-2; maybe TRBD1 (5 bases). There are 12 residues in the CDR3. V shed 2 bases and J shed 2 bases, with 6 bases lying between them. The V gene's germline CDR1 is GTSNPN and CDR2 SVGIG (reference sequence). The CDR3 nucleotides are TGTGCCTGGAGTACAGGAAACTATGGCTACACCTTC. It yields the protein CAWSTGNYGYTF.